Following are 25 T cell receptor beta chains from one sample sequenced in a study of vaccination effects on CD4 cells after COVID-19. Their specific antigens are unknown. Antigen-specific CD4+ T cell clonotypes were called by their expansion after viral peptide-pool culture in ViraFEST. Following culture for nine to ten days, CD4+ T cells were isolated. Recipients of the vaccine had no prior SARS-CoV-2 infection and negative nucleocapsid antibodies. Libraries were prepared by immunoSEQ multiplex PCR; TCRdb keeps only in-frame clonotypes and omits some of them. The sample includes about 25,000 clones, more than 70% of them seen just once. Sequences were derived from CD4+ T cells from PBMCs cultured with HCoV-NL63 spike peptides, sampled before COVID-19 vaccination. These receptors were obtained from a human donor who received a COVID-19 vaccine.

This clone was seen a few times. V is TRBV27 and J is TRBJ2-5; 9 bases agree with TRBD1. Germline V gene sequence: CDR1 MNHEY, CDR2 SMNVEV (reference sequence). The CDR3 is made up of 15 amino acids. V shed 5 bases and J 4 bases; nucleotides not matched to a gene: 8. CDR3 nucleotides: TGTGCCAGCAGTCCCGGACAGGGGAATGCAGAGACCCAGTACTTC. Translation gives CASSPGQGNAETQYF.

The chain combines TRBV9 with TRBJ1-4; 10 bases align to TRBD1. The CDR3 is 15 amino acids. After removal of 4 bases from V and 4 bases from J, the junction contained 4 bases not matched to a gene. CDR1 and CDR2 (germline): SGDLS, YYNGEE. The CDR3 spells CASSTGQGVNEKLFF. The CDR3 bases are TGTGCCAGCAGCACCGGACAGGGGGTTAATGAAAAACTGTTTTTT.

The gene calls are TRBV6-5 and TRBJ2-3; D gene uncertain. This CDR3 has 13 amino acids. Germline V gives CDR1 MNHEY, CDR2 SVGAGI. The V end lost 4 bases, the J end lost 5 bases, and 10 bases lay between the germline ends. CDR3 nucleotide sequence: TGTGCCAGCAGTTTAGAAGCACAAGATACGCAGTATTTT. Amino acids: CASSLEAQDTQYF.

The genes are TRBV20-1 and TRBJ2-5, with D unclear. The CDR3 is 14 amino acids. With 3 bases removed from V and 2 bases from J, the gap between germline ends came to 13 bases. CDR1 is DFQATT and CDR2 is SNEGSKA in the germline V gene (reference sequence). The CDR3 loop is CSASSWRRQETQYF. DNA for the CDR3: TGCAGTGCTAGTTCCTGGCGGAGACAAGAGACCCAGTACTTC.

The rearrangement links TRBV19 to TRBJ2-7; TRBD2 aligns across 7 bases. With 10 bases clipped from V and 0 bases from J, the junction kept 6 bases outside the gene matches. Germline V CDR1 and CDR2: LNHDA, SQIVND (reference sequence). The CDR3 totals 13 residues. The CDR3 loop is CATQSGGSYEQYF. The CDR3 DNA is TGTGCCACACAATCGGGGGGCTCCTACGAGCAGTACTTC.

V is TRBV7-9 and J is TRBJ2-7; 7 nucleotides align to TRBD2. Germline V gene data show CDR1 as SEHNR and CDR2 as FQNEAQ (reference sequence). The CDR3 is made up of 13 amino acids. With V trimmed by 5 bases and J by 4 bases, 5 bases remained unmatched. The CDR3 reads CASSPLGLYEQYF. For the CDR3, the DNA is TGTGCCAGCAGCCCCCTGGGACTATACGAGCAGTACTTC.

The CDR3 DNA follows: TGTGCCAGCAGTCCAAGACTAGCGGGAGCCTACGAGCAGTACTTC. As protein: CASSPRLAGAYEQYF. The gene calls are TRBV27 and TRBJ2-7; 12 bases are a match to TRBD2. Germline V gives CDR1 MNHEY, CDR2 SMNVEV (reference sequence). The V gene end was trimmed by 5 bases and the J gene end by 2 bases; junction bases not matched to a gene: 4. This CDR3 is built from 15 residues.

The chain's CDR3 is CASSQDGQASGTDTQYF. The DNA of the CDR3 is TGTGCCAGCAGCCAAGATGGACAGGCTAGCGGCACAGATACGCAGTATTTT. This rearrangement joins TRBV3-1 (or the pseudogene TRBV3-2) to TRBJ2-3, with D possibly being TRBD1 (7 bases). CDR3 length: 17 amino acids. Germline V CDR1 and CDR2: LGHDT, YNNKEL (reference sequence). Trimming left V 0 bases short and J 1 base short, with 14 bases between.

The rearrangement links TRBV14 to TRBJ1-2, with D uncertain. This CDR3 comprises 13 residues. Germline lookup yields CDR1 SGHDN and CDR2 FVKESK. Trimming pared 4 bases from V and 6 bases from J, leaving 12 bases between. The CDR3 nucleotides are TGTGCCAGCAGCCCTTTTCCGGCCGATGGCTACACCTTC. This sequence encodes CASSPFPADGYTF.

This clone was detected only a few times. The V and J genes are TRBV11-3 and TRBJ2-1, with D unclear. The CDR3 is 12 amino acids. Germline lookup yields CDR1 SGHNT and CDR2 YENEEA. V lost 0 bases to trimming and J lost 5 bases, with 2 bases between them. CDR3 nucleotides: TGTGCCAGCAGCTTAGAAGACAATGAGCAGTTCTTC. Protein: CASSLEDNEQFF.

The rearrangement joins TRBV5-4 to TRBJ2-3, with D tentatively TRBD2 (6 bases). Germline CDR1 is SGHNT and CDR2 is YYREEE (reference sequence). The V gene lost 4 bases and the J gene lost 2 bases, with 17 bases spanning the gap. This CDR3 has 16 amino acids. CDR3 coding DNA: TGTGCCAGCAGCCCCAAAGGCGGGGCCTCCACAGATACGCAGTATTTT. Amino acid sequence: CASSPKGGASTDTQYF.

The chain carries TRBV19 and TRBJ1-1, with D perhaps TRBD1 (6 bases). Trimming shortened V by 3 bases and J by 0 bases, and 8 bases separated the two germline ends. Germline CDR1 reads LNHDA; CDR2 reads SQIVND (reference sequence). The CDR3 length is 14 residues. CDR3 protein: CASSIPGVNTEAFF. The CDR3 region has the DNA TGTGCCAGTAGTATTCCAGGGGTGAACACTGAAGCTTTCTTT.

DNA for the CDR3: TGCGCCAGCAGCGTTGGAAGGGGCTCCTACAATGAGCAGTTCTTC. It translates to CASSVGRGSYNEQFF. The chain couples TRBV5-1 to TRBJ2-1; D is possibly TRBD1 (5 bases). Germline values: CDR1 SGHRS, CDR2 YFSETQ. Trimming took off 4 bases at V and 0 bases at J, with 11 bases between the two ends. The CDR3 runs 15 residues.

The rearrangement joins TRBV5-4 to TRBJ1-1; the D gene is possibly TRBD1 (5 bases). V lost 5 bases and J 1 base, leaving 12 bases between the germline ends. The CDR3 totals 14 residues. Germline V gene lookup returns CDR1 SGHNT and CDR2 YYREEE (reference sequence). CDR3 DNA sequence: TGTGCCAGCAGTTCCCAGGGATGGAACACTGAAGCTTTCTTT. Its protein product is CASSSQGWNTEAFF.

The genes are TRBV9 and TRBJ2-1; 12 positions match TRBD2. Trimming cost V 2 bases and J 1 base; bases outside gene matches: 1. Looked up from germline, CDR1 is SGDLS and CDR2 is YYNGEE. This CDR3 is 16 amino acids long. CDR3: CASSVGTSGSYNEQFF. The CDR3 bases are TGTGCCAGCAGCGTCGGGACTAGCGGGTCCTACAATGAGCAGTTCTTC.

This chain uses TRBV5-1 with TRBJ1-1; TRBD1 aligns across 8 bases. Germline trimming cut 7 bases from V and 4 bases from J; bases unmatched to any gene: 15. From germline, CDR1 is SGHRS and CDR2 YFSETQ. The CDR3 is made up of 16 amino acids. This CDR3 reads CASVGGETGAITEAFF. The CDR3 coding sequence is TGCGCCAGCGTTGGGGGAGAGACAGGGGCCATCACTGAAGCTTTCTTT.

This clone was detected only a few times. J is TRBJ1-2 and V is TRBV3-1 (or the pseudogene TRBV3-2); the D gene is possibly TRBD1 (6 bases). Per the germline V gene, CDR1 is LGHDT and CDR2 is YNNKEL (reference sequence). There are 13 residues in the CDR3. V lost 4 bases to trimming and J lost 2 bases, with 8 bases between them. The DNA of the CDR3 is TGTGCCAGCAGCCGCGACAGGAACTATGGCTACACCTTC. This encodes CASSRDRNYGYTF.

The CDR3 spells CAWRERIGELFF. Written as DNA, the CDR3 is TGTGCCTGGAGAGAACGAATCGGGGAGCTGTTTTTT. This rearrangement joins TRBV30 to TRBJ2-2; no firm D call. Trimming removed 3 bases at V and 7 bases at J, with 9 bases between. From germline, CDR1 is GTSNPN and CDR2 SVGIG (reference sequence). The CDR3 extends over 12 amino acids. Filled out from reference TRBV30 and TRBJ2-2, the complete variable domain reads SQTIHQWPATLVQPVGSPLSLECTVEGTSNPNLYWYRQAAGRGLQLLFYSVGIGQISSEVPQNLSASRPQDRQFILSSKKLLLSDSGFYLCAWRERIGELFFGEGSRLTVL.

This rearrangement joins TRBV5-1 to TRBJ2-3, with TRBD1 identical over 9 bases. This CDR3 has 15 amino acids. Trimming at V came to 4 bases and at J to 8 bases, leaving 11 bases not matched to a gene. CDR1 is SGHRS and CDR2 is YFSETQ in the germline V gene. DNA of the CDR3: TGCGCCAGCAGCACGGGACAGGGCTACCTCGGTACGCAGTATTTT. Protein product: CASSTGQGYLGTQYF.

J is TRBJ2-5 and V is TRBV10-1, with 9 bases aligning to TRBD2. Germline V gives CDR1 WNHNN, CDR2 SYGVQD (reference sequence). CDR3 length: 16 amino acids. V shed 3 bases and J 4 bases; nucleotides not matched to a gene: 9. CDR3 sequence reads: CASSDPAGGKRETQYF. The DNA of the CDR3 is TGCGCCAGCAGTGACCCAGCGGGGGGCAAGAGAGAGACCCAGTACTTC.

A few counts support this clone. The chain is built from TRBV15 and TRBJ2-5, with D possibly TRBD1 on 6 matching bases. The germline CDR1 and CDR2 sequences are LNHNV and YYDKDF (reference sequence). Trimming left V 4 bases short and J 7 bases short, with 13 bases between. There are 13 residues in the CDR3. The CDR3, as DNA: TGTGCCACCAGCATCGACAGGTCGAGGACCCAGTACTTC. Amino acids: CATSIDRSRTQYF.

The chain couples TRBV24-1 to TRBJ2-1; tentative D call: TRBD2 (6 bases). Trimming shortened V by 5 bases and J by 7 bases, and 17 bases separated the two germline ends. This CDR3 is built from 15 residues. CDR1 and CDR2 from the germline V gene are KGHDR and SFDVKD. In DNA form, the CDR3 reads TGTGCCACCAGTGGTAACCCCGGGGGTGAAAATGAGCAGTTCTTC. Residues: CATSGNPGGENEQFF.

The rearrangement joins TRBV18 to TRBJ1-1; possibly TRBD1 for D (5 bases). Per germline, CDR1 KGHSH and CDR2 LQKENI. Trimming took off 5 bases at V and 5 bases at J, with 15 bases between the two ends. The CDR3 sequence is 14 residues long. This CDR3 is CASSTGAGRTEAFF. In DNA, the CDR3 is TGTGCCAGCTCAACGGGCGCAGGGAGAACTGAAGCTTTCTTT.

The V call is TRBV7-7, the J call TRBJ2-7; 9 positions agree with TRBD1. The CDR3 has 15 amino acids. V lost 5 bases to trimming and J lost 5 bases; unmatched junction nucleotides: 10. Germline lookup yields CDR1 SSHAT and CDR2 FNYEAQ (reference sequence). The DNA for the CDR3 is TGTGCCAGCAGCCCTTTGAGCGGGACAGGGAACGAGCAGTACTTC. Protein sequence: CASSPLSGTGNEQYF.

This clone was counted a few times. The chain links TRBV7-9 to TRBJ2-7, with D tentatively TRBD1 (6 bases). The CDR3 loop spans 15 amino acids. Trimming cost V 6 bases and J 0 bases, with 15 bases left between them. Germline assignment: CDR1 SEHNR and CDR2 FQNEAQ (reference sequence). The CDR3 DNA sequence: TGTGCCAGCAGTGGGGGCGACAGGAGCTCCTACGAGCAGTACTTC. Its protein product is CASSGGDRSSYEQYF.